Listed below are T cell receptor beta chains from one sample, sequenced in a study of blood T cell repertoires in COVID-19. Clones were sequenced by immunoSEQ multiplex PCR, and TCRdb holds only the in-frame ones, with some missing. The table has 250,000 to 300,000 clones, about 90% seen once. The sample taken for sequencing was peripheral blood. The receptors derive from a woman aged 50 to 65 who had recovered from COVID-19. The CDR3 runs from the conserved cysteine through the conserved F or W. The order of the fields is V gene, D gene, J gene, CDR3 protein. The D gene is left open where the match is weak.

v_gene: TRBV7-9; d_gene: -; j_gene: TRBJ2-5; CDR3aa: CASSARLGVETQYF
v_gene: TRBV28; d_gene: -; j_gene: TRBJ1-2; CDR3aa: CASSLDTYYGYTF
v_gene: TRBV5-1; d_gene: -; j_gene: TRBJ1-2; CDR3aa: CASSLTTPIAAYGYTF
v_gene: TRBV2; d_gene: -; j_gene: TRBJ2-2; CDR3aa: CASGGQSANTGELFF
v_gene: TRBV6-6; d_gene: -; j_gene: TRBJ1-3; CDR3aa: CASSPQSRILSGNTIYF
v_gene: TRBV7-9; d_gene: -; j_gene: TRBJ2-7; CDR3aa: CASSSQEGGPGSYEQYF
v_gene: TRBV6-5; d_gene: TRBD1; j_gene: TRBJ1-5; CDR3aa: CASTPTGLGQPQHF
v_gene: TRBV11-2; d_gene: -; j_gene: TRBJ1-2; CDR3aa: CASSLVMAGSYGYTF
v_gene: TRBV10-3; d_gene: -; j_gene: TRBJ1-2; CDR3aa: CATSGSGSTSDYGYTF
v_gene: TRBV6-4; d_gene: TRBD1; j_gene: TRBJ1-1; CDR3aa: CASSETGKGASTEAFF
v_gene: TRBV6-5; d_gene: -; j_gene: TRBJ1-2; CDR3aa: CASSYGHPGTYGYTF
v_gene: TRBV11-1; d_gene: -; j_gene: TRBJ1-2; CDR3aa: CASSLNGQIPNYGYTF
v_gene: TRBV14; d_gene: -; j_gene: TRBJ2-5; CDR3aa: CASSLNQETQYF
v_gene: TRBV18; d_gene: TRBD1; j_gene: TRBJ1-2; CDR3aa: CASSPQPGQGNYGYTF
v_gene: TRBV5-1; d_gene: TRBD1; j_gene: TRBJ1-1; CDR3aa: CASSKTGGLNTEAFF
v_gene: TRBV6-6; d_gene: -; j_gene: TRBJ2-5; CDR3aa: CASSYSRVGQETQYF
v_gene: TRBV6-2/TRBV6-3; d_gene: -; j_gene: TRBJ2-1; CDR3aa: CASSTMIEQFF